The entry below gives a single T cell receptor beta chain sequence along with its context. The target antigen is unknown. This record comes from a study of identical twins. General observations from the study: Zero-insertion analyses were open to partial confounding by invariant MAIT and iNKT cells.

Template switching added a universal primer binding site, and final cDNA carried unique molecular identifiers. TCRdb analysed the 5' RACE reads with MiXCR anew, one entry per CDR3 protein. The data hold 400,000 to 550,000 distinct CDR3 sequences, with roughly an eighth observed a single time. The trim removed 3 bases at V and 9 bases at J, leaving 15 bases unmatched. The V gene's germline CDR1 is SGHVS and CDR2 FNYEAQ. The CDR3 extends over 18 amino acids. These data were also reused for a study on yellow fever vaccine responses in identical twins.

The chain employs TRBV7-6 and TRBJ2-1; 12 nucleotides agree with TRBD2. The sequenced sample was CD4+ T cells sorted from blood. This receptor was identified in a woman under 30 in good health. CDR3 sequence: CASSLGQGRGLAGSEQFF. The CDR3, as DNA: TGTGCCAGCAGCTTGGGGCAGGGTCGTGGACTAGCGGGATCTGAGCAGTTCTTC.